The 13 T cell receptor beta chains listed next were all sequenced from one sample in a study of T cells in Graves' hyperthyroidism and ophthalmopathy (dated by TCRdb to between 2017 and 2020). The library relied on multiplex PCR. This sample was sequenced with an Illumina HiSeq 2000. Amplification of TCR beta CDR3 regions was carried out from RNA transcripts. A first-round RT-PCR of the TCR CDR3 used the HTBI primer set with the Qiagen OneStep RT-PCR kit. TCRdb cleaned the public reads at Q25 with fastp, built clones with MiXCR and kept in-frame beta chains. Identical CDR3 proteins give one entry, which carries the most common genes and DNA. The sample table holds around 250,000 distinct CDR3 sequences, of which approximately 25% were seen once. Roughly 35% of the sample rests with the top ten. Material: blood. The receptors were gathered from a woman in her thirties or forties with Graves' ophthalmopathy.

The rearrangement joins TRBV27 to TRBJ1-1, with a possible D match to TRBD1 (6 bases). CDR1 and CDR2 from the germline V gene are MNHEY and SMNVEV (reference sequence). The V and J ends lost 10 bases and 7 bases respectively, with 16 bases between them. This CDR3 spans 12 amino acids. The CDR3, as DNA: TGTGCCACCCTGGCGGGGGCCGGTGAAGCTTTCTTT. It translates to CATLAGAGEAFF.

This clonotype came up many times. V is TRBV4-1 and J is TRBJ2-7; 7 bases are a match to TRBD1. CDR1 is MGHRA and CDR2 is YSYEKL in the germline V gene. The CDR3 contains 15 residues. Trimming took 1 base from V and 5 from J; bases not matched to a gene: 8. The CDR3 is CASSQGTGFPNEQYF. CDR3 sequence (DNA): TGCGCCAGCAGCCAAGGGACAGGTTTCCCTAACGAGCAGTACTTC.

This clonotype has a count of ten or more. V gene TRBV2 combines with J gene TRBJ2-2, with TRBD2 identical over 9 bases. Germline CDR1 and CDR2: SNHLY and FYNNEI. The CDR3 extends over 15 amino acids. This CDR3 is CGLKTSGTNTGELFF. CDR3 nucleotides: TGTGGCCTCAAGACTAGCGGTACGAACACCGGGGAGCTGTTTTTT. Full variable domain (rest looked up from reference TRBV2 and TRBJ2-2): EPEVTQTPSHQVTQMGQEVILRCVPISNHLYFYWYRQILGQKVEFLVSFYNNEISEKSEIFDDQFSVERPDGSNFTLKIRSTKLEDSAMYFCGLKTSGTNTGELFFGEGSRLTVL.

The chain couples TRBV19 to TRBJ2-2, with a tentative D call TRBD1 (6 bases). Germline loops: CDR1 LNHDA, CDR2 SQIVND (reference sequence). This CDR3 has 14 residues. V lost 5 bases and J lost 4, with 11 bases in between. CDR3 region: CASSPTGITGELFF. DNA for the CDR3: TGTGCCAGTAGTCCCACAGGGATCACCGGGGAGCTGTTTTTT.

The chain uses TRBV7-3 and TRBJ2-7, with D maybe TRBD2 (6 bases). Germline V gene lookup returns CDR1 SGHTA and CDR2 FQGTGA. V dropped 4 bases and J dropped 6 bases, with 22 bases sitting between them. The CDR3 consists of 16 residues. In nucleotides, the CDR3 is TGTGCCAGCAGCTCAAACCCGGGGGTCGGTAGGGCCGAGCAGTACTTC. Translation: CASSSNPGVGRAEQYF.

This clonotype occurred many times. DNA of the CDR3: TGTGCCAGCAGTTTATCAGGGGGCGGAGAGACCCAGTACTTC. As protein: CASSLSGGGETQYF. V is TRBV28 and J is TRBJ2-5, with TRBD1 identical over 8 bases. The V gene's germline CDR1 is MDHEN and CDR2 SYDVKM. The CDR3 is 14 amino acids. Trimming at V came to 1 base and at J to 4 bases, leaving 2 bases not matched to a gene.

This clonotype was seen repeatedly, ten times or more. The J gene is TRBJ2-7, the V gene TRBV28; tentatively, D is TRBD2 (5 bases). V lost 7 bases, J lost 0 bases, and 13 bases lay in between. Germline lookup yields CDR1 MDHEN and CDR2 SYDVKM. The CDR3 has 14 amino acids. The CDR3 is CASKGLSASYEQYF. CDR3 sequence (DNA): TGTGCCAGCAAAGGGCTTAGCGCCTCCTACGAGCAGTACTTC.

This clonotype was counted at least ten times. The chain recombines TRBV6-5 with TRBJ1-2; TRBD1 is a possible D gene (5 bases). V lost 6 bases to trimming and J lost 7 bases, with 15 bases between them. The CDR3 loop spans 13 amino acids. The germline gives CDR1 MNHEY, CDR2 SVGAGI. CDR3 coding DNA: TGTGCCAGCAGGTTAGGGGAGGGAAGTGGCTACACCTTC. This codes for CASRLGEGSGYTF.

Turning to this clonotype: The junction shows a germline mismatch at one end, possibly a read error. DNA of the CDR3: TGTGCCGGCAGTGGACGGTCAGGGGCGCTGTACTTC. Translated, it gives CAGSGRSGALYF. V is TRBV6-1 and J is TRBJ2-7, with TRBD1 as a possible D gene (6 bases). The CDR3 runs 12 residues. Germline V lookup: CDR1 MNHNS, CDR2 SASEGT.

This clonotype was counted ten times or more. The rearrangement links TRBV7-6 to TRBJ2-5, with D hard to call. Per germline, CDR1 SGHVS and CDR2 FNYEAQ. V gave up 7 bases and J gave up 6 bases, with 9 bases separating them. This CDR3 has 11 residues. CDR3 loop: CASTSTKTQYF. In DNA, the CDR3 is TGTGCCAGCACATCCACGAAGACCCAGTACTTC.

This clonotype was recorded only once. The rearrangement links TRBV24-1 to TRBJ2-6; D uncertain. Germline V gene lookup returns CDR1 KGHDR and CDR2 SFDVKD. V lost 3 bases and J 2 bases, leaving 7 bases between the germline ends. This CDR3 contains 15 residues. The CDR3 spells CATSDSRAGANVLTF. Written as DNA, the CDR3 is TGTGCCACCAGTGATAGTAGAGCTGGGGCCAACGTCCTGACTTTC.

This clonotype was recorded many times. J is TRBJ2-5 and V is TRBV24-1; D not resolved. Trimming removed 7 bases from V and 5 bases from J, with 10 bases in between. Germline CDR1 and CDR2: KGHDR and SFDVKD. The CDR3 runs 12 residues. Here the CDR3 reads CATRDARETQYF. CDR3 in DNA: TGTGCCACCAGGGACGCCCGGGAGACCCAGTACTTC.

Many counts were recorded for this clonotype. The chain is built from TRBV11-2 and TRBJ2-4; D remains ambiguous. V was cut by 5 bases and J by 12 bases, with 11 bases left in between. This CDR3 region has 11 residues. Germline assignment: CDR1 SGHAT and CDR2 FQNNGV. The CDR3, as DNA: TGTGCCAGCAGCCTCGTCGCCCGTCAGTACTTC. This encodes CASSLVARQYF.